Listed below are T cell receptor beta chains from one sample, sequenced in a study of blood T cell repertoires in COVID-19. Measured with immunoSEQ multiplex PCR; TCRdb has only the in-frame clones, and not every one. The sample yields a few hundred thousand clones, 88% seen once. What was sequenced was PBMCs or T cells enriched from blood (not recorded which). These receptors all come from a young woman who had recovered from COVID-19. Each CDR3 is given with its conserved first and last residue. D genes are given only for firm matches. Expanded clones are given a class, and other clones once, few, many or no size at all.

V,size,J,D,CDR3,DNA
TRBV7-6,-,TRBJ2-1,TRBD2,CASMPEVLAGVYNEQFF,TGTGCCAGTATGCCCGAAGTCCTAGCGGGGGTGTACAATGAGCAGTTCTTC
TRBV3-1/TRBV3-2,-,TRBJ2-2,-,CASSHSMDTAGELFF,TGTGCCAGCAGCCACTCCATGGACACCGCCGGGGAGCTGTTTTTT
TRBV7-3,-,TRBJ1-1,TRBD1,CASSRDRATEAFF,TGTGCCAGCAGCCGGGACAGGGCCACTGAAGCTTTCTTT
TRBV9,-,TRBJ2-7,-,CASSAGDTPYEQYF,TGTGCCAGCAGCGCCGGGGACACCCCCTACGAGCAGTACTTC
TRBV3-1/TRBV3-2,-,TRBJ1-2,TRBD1,CASSLTDRDQNGYTF,TGTGCCAGCAGCCTCACGGACAGGGATCAAAATGGCTACACCTTC
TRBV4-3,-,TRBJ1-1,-,CASSQESATVGTEAFF,TGCGCCAGCAGCCAAGAAAGCGCGACTGTGGGCACTGAAGCTTTCTTT
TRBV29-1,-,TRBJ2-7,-,CSVHLSSYEQYF,TGCAGCGTTCACCTAAGCTCCTACGAGCAGTACTTC
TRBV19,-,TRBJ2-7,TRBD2,CASQLYPGGKQYF,TGTGCCAGTCAACTTTACCCGGGGGGAAAGCAGTACTTC
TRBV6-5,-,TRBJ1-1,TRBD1,CASSWDRNTEAFF,TGTGCCAGCAGTTGGGACAGGAACACTGAAGCTTTCTTT
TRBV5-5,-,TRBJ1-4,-,CASSIQGITTNEKLFF,TGTGCCAGCAGCATACAGGGTATTACAACTAATGAAAAACTGTTTTTT
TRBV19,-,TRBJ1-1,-,CAAKPGDGRNTEAFF,TGTGCCGCTAAACCAGGCGACGGGAGGAACACTGAAGCTTTCTTT
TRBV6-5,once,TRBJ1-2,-,CASSPRGNNYGYTF,TGTGCCAGCAGCCCCAGGGGTAATAACTATGGCTACACCTTC
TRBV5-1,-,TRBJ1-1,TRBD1,CASSGTGETEAFF,TGCGCCAGCAGCGGAACAGGGGAGACTGAAGCTTTCTTT